The T cell receptor (beta chain) described here comes from a study of tumor and adjacent non-tumor tissue in lung cancer. Germline CDR1 MNHEY, CDR2 SVGAGI. The CDR3 extends over 16 residues, inclusive of both ends. This sample's RNA came from whole unsorted tissue. The normal lung tissue was taken more than 3 cm from the tumor edge. Newly diagnosed lung cancer patients had thoracic surgery in China, August–November 2014, without prior chemotherapy. Notes on this clonotype: No antigen is known for it. This is likely a read error, given that the CDR3 carries no conserved phenylalanine or tryptophan at its end. The limits of the CDR3 on the DNA are not certain, so only TCRdb's listed CDR3 is given.

Study-level results: Significantly higher TCR diversity was found in tumor than normal lung. Shorter survival was associated with higher TCR diversity in tumors.

Three rounds of nested PCR, following a modified ARM-PCR protocol, produced the TCRbeta library. From the multiplex PCR reads, TCRdb called clonotypes with MiXCR, one entry per CDR3 protein. The data show about 98,000 distinct CDR3 sequences, 80% seen once. The sequencing input was distant non-tumor lung tissue. V gene TRBV6-5 combines with J gene TRBJ1-4. This sequence originates from a man in his 60s with small cell lung cancer. The CDR3 reads CASTTKNSATNGKPFL.